Below, one TCR beta chain is given with its context. Its antigen target is currently unknown. The record has no base qualities; no much larger clone is one base away. From V the trimming removes 5 bases and from J it removes 6 bases, while the gene matches leave 16 bases of the junction unaccounted for. Spanning cysteine to phenylalanine, the CDR3 consists of 16 amino acids. Only the CDR3 region is kept as DNA, spanning 48 bases read in frame from base 1. CDR1 and CDR2, per the germline V gene, are MDHEN and SYDVKM. Systemically healthy Caucasian individuals from Russia, about 38 in total and aged roughly 6 to 95 years, were included as donors. Each donor gave approximately 9.3 milliliters of peripheral blood, collected into EDTA-treated Vacutainer tubes. Ficoll-Paque density-gradient centrifugation was used to isolate PBMCs, with at least 7 million obtained per sample. Total RNA was extracted from PBMCs with Trizol reagent, with at least 5 micrograms obtained per sample. For every donor, flow cytometry on a PBMC aliquot measured the percentage of naive CD45RAhigh/CD27high T cells.

This sample was taken from a study of blood T cells in healthy people across ages (dated by TCRdb to the mid-2010s). Looking at the study overall: In model experiments, roughly one uniquely barcoded TCR beta cDNA molecule per two T cells was captured by template switching. Using deep sequencing normalized with unique cDNA molecular identifiers, the study measured how TCR beta repertoire diversity changes with age. To avoid experimental bias, donors of different ages were spread randomly across the sequencing lanes. For two donors (one aged 18 to 30 and one aged 80 or older), the study analyzed two additional independent replicas of 1 million unique cDNA reads from the same blood draw. The donors were divided into four age groups: young (average around 17 years), middle-aged (around 37), aged (about 62) and long-lived (around 80). The paper's findings and limits, for the study overall: Total diversity estimates from one million sequenced T cells were considered lower bounds and underestimates. Because donor CMV infection status was unknown, age-related changes in expanded clonotypes were potentially confounded. As age increased, observed TCR beta diversity per million T cells dropped in a roughly linear way, and a significant reduction was already evident by age 40. Compared with the aged group, the long-lived group had more naive CD4+ T cells, fewer expanded clones and increased TCR diversity, a pattern suggesting age selection. Conclusive comparison of naive and antigen-experienced compartments was prevented by the profiling of bulk unsorted PBMCs. There was a strong correlation between observed TCR beta diversity and the percentage of naive T cells measured by flow cytometry.

The library relied on 5' RACE. The instrument given in TCRdb is Illumina HiSeq 2500. The second PCR ran for roughly 7 to 12 cycles and used a J-beta primer mix along with a sample-barcoded 5' primer. A template-switch 5' adaptor carrying 12 random nucleotides introduced a unique molecular identifier onto each TCR beta cDNA molecule. Each sample yielded at least 2.5 million CDR3-containing paired-end reads. All of the RNA was converted into first-strand cDNA using the Mint cDNA synthesis kit, with a TRBC-specific oligonucleotide serving as the primer. After uracil-DNA glycosylase treatment, a first 18-cycle PCR used universal primers M1SS and BC2_uni_R on all cDNA. Per the authors' processing: Each sample was normalized by randomly selecting 1 million high-quality reads, each carrying a distinct molecular identifier. Reads sharing molecular identifiers were discarded rather than binned into consensus sequences. CDR3 identification, clonotype clustering and error correction used MiTCR with a Q25 quality threshold and the strictest error-elimination algorithm. A nonparametric unseen species model with Euler transformation was used to estimate a lower bound on total TCR beta diversity. TCRdb reprocessing: public reads trimmed at Q25 with fastp, clones called with MiXCR, in-frame beta chains kept. Each record represents a unique CDR3 protein, reported with the most common genes and DNA among its rows. Here the V and J calls rest on TCRdb's processing, not on the authors' analysis. The sample table records some 1.6 million distinct CDR3 sequences; 34% of these occur just once. The ten most abundant clones make up roughly 10% of the sample.

The chain links TRBV28 with TRBJ2-7; 7 junctional bases match TRBD1. Material: blood. The TCR originated in a woman aged 30 to 39 in good health. The CDR3 region: CASSPAPLTGNFEQYF. The DNA sequence is as follows: TGTGCCAGCAGTCCTGCTCCTTTGACAGGGAACTTCGAGCAGTACTTC.